One and the same sample provided the 20 T cell receptor beta chains below, sequenced in a study of siplizumab effects on memory and regulatory T cells. This table comes from immunoSEQ multiplex PCR, and its TCRdb copy is limited to in-frame clones, with some not included. Among over 85,000 clones listed, just under 95% were seen once. The sample taken for sequencing was CD4+ T cells sorted from blood. The receptor set was obtained from a human donor in good health.

This clone was recorded only once. This chain joins TRBV7-9 and TRBJ2-2, with D possibly matching TRBD2 (5 bases). Germline CDR1 and CDR2: SEHNR and FQNEAQ (reference sequence). With 5 bases removed from V and 4 bases from J, the gap between germline ends came to 14 bases. CDR3 size: 15 residues. DNA for the CDR3: TGTGCCAGCAGCCTAATACGGGATCCCACCGGGGAGCTGTTTTTT. The encoded protein is CASSLIRDPTGELFF.

This chain links TRBV2 with TRBJ1-6; D gene uncertain. This CDR3 spans 11 amino acids. Germline V gives CDR1 SNHLY, CDR2 FYNNEI. V shed 7 bases and J shed 10 bases, with 8 bases lying between them. Here the CDR3 DNA reads TGTGCCAGCACGGGAAACTCACCCCTCCACTTT. It specifies CASTGNSPLHF. Full variable domain (rest looked up from reference TRBV2 and TRBJ1-6): EPEVTQTPSHQVTQMGQEVILRCVPISNHLYFYWYRQILGQKVEFLVSFYNNEISEKSEIFDDQFSVERPDGSNFTLKIRSTKLEDSAMYFCASTGNSPLHFGNGTRLTVT.

The chain carries TRBV10-3 and TRBJ1-4, with D perhaps TRBD1 (6 bases). This CDR3 region has 15 residues. The V end was cut by 0 bases, the J end by 8 bases, with 13 bases between. Germline V gives CDR1 ENHRY, CDR2 SYGVKD. The CDR3 DNA sequence: TGTGCCATCAGTGAGTCCGGGGGCGTCGGAGAAAAACTGTTTTTT. Translation gives CAISESGGVGEKLFF.

CDR3 amino acids: CASSLGSSGGFETQYF. CDR3 coding DNA: TGCGCCAGCAGCTTGGGGAGTAGCGGGGGTTTCGAGACCCAGTACTTC. J is TRBJ2-5 and V is TRBV5-1, with 9 positions matching TRBD2. V was clipped by 0 bases and J by 5 bases; unmatched bases: 8. Germline V CDR1 and CDR2: SGHRS, YFSETQ. CDR3 length equals 16 residues.

This chain connects TRBV5-4 to TRBJ2-7, with 11 bases matching TRBD2. The J segment lost 3 bases and the V segment lost 0 bases, leaving 5 bases of the junction unmatched. The germline gives CDR1 SGHNT, CDR2 YYREEE (reference sequence). The CDR3 loop spans 16 amino acids. In DNA form, the CDR3 reads TGTGCCAGCAGCTTGGGATCTAGCGGGGGGATCTACGAGCAGTACTTC. Protein product: CASSLGSSGGIYEQYF.

This clone was counted once. The identical CDR3 is also encoded by other nucleotide sequences in the sample. The V and J genes are TRBV9 and TRBJ1-1; TRBD1 matches at 7 bases. With 4 bases clipped from V and 1 base from J, the junction kept 10 bases outside the gene matches. The germline gives CDR1 SGDLS, CDR2 YYNGEE. This CDR3 spans 16 amino acids. In DNA form, the CDR3 reads TGTGCCAGCAGCTTAAATCCGGGGACAGAGAACACTGAAGCTTTCTTT. This codes for CASSLNPGTENTEAFF.

V gene TRBV5-1 combines with J gene TRBJ1-1, with 8 positions matching TRBD1. V dropped 3 bases and J dropped 3; count of bases not matched to a gene: 7. This CDR3 region has 15 residues. Germline loops: CDR1 SGHRS, CDR2 YFSETQ. DNA for the CDR3: TGCGCCAGCAGCTCGCAGGGGGCGGGGGACACTGAAGCTTTCTTT. It yields the protein CASSSQGAGDTEAFF.

The chain combines TRBV14 with TRBJ2-2; 8 bases are a match to TRBD1. CDR3 length: 16 residues. Germline CDR1 SGHDN, CDR2 FVKESK. V lost 4 bases and J lost 7; bases outside the gene matches: 11. This CDR3 reads CASSRFPTGDGGELFF. In DNA, the CDR3 is TGTGCCAGCAGCCGTTTTCCGACAGGGGACGGCGGGGAGCTGTTTTTT.

The rearrangement joins TRBV5-1 to TRBJ2-4, with 11 bases lining up with TRBD2. V lost 3 bases, J lost 2 bases, and 1 base stayed unmatched. The CDR3 extends over 15 amino acids. Germline assignment: CDR1 SGHRS and CDR2 YFSETQ. The CDR3 sequence is CASSSSGGTKNIQYF. The CDR3 DNA sequence: TGCGCCAGCAGCTCTAGCGGGGGGACCAAAAACATTCAGTACTTC.

The chain joins TRBV6-6 to TRBJ1-5; D gene unclear. Germline V gene lookup returns CDR1 MNHNY and CDR2 SVGAGI (reference sequence). This CDR3 contains 12 residues. V shed 4 bases and J shed 4 bases, with 5 bases lying between them. The CDR3: CASSLGNQPQHF. Written as DNA, the CDR3 is TGTGCCAGCAGTTTGGGTAATCAGCCCCAGCATTTT.

This rearrangement joins TRBV7-9 to TRBJ2-1, with 10 bases that match TRBD2. The CDR3 is 13 residues long. V was clipped by 4 bases and J by 9 bases; unmatched bases: 3. Looked up from germline, CDR1 is SEHNR and CDR2 is FQNEAQ (reference sequence). The CDR3 region is CASSSSGSAEQFF. The CDR3 nucleotides read TGTGCCAGCAGCTCTAGCGGGAGTGCTGAGCAGTTCTTC.

The chain uses TRBV7-8 and TRBJ1-3; D may be TRBD1 (6 bases). This CDR3 has 17 residues. Trimming shortened V by 5 bases and J by 5 bases, and 22 bases separated the two germline ends. Germline CDR1 and CDR2: SGHVS and FQNEAQ. The CDR3 nucleotides read TGTGCCAGCAGCATTCAGGCGGTAACAGGGTTCCGAAACACCATATATTTT. Amino acid sequence: CASSIQAVTGFRNTIYF.

This sequence joins TRBV18 and TRBJ1-5; 10 bases agree with TRBD1. This CDR3 has 17 residues. After removal of 3 bases from V and 0 bases from J, the junction contained 5 bases not matched to a gene. From germline, CDR1 is KGHSH and CDR2 LQKENI. CDR3 in DNA: TGTGCCAGCTCACCGGGACAGGGGTTTTATAGCAATCAGCCCCAGCATTTT. As protein: CASSPGQGFYSNQPQHF.

The rearrangement links TRBV27 to TRBJ1-5, with unresolved D. Germline CDR1 is MNHEY and CDR2 is SMNVEV (reference sequence). This CDR3 is 13 amino acids long. The V and J ends lost 3 bases and 4 bases respectively, with 7 bases between them. CDR3 sequence: CASSFTENQPQHF. The CDR3 region has the DNA TGTGCCAGCAGTTTTACGGAAAATCAGCCCCAGCATTTT.

The chain recombines TRBV5-1 with TRBJ1-3; the D is unclear. Deletions cut 3 bases from V and 0 bases from J, with 13 bases between. This CDR3 region has 16 residues. CDR1 is SGHRS, CDR2 YFSETQ, per germline. For the CDR3, the DNA is TGCGCCAGCAGCTCCCCCGGCAGCAACTCTGGAAACACCATATATTTT. Its translation is CASSSPGSNSGNTIYF.

This chain links TRBV7-2 with TRBJ2-2; no definite D call. Germline CDR1 reads SGHTA; CDR2 reads FQGNSA. The CDR3 runs to 12 residues. V dropped 3 bases and J dropped 13 bases, with 12 bases sitting between them. CDR3 nucleotide sequence: TGTGCCAGCAGCTTTGGGGAATCTGGGCTGTTTTTT. Protein: CASSFGESGLFF.

The J gene is TRBJ2-7, the V gene TRBV5-1; 7 nucleotides match TRBD1. The CDR3 is 13 amino acids. Germline-derived CDR1 and CDR2 are SGHRS and YFSETQ. The V gene end was trimmed by 5 bases and the J gene end by 4 bases; junction bases not matched to a gene: 6. CDR3 loop: CASRAGGGYEQYF. Written as DNA, the CDR3 is TGCGCCAGCAGGGCAGGGGGTGGGTACGAGCAGTACTTC.

The V call is TRBV4-1, the J call TRBJ2-3, with D maybe TRBD1 (5 bases). The CDR3 spans 14 residues. Trimming removed 0 bases from V and 2 bases from J, with 6 bases in between. Germline V lookup: CDR1 MGHRA, CDR2 YSYEKL. The CDR3 here is CASSQEGVTDTQYF. CDR3 bases: TGCGCCAGCAGCCAAGAAGGGGTCACAGATACGCAGTATTTT.

The chain is built from TRBV5-1 and TRBJ2-7; TRBD2 matches at 9 bases. Germline CDR1 reads SGHRS; CDR2 reads YFSETQ. The V gene end was trimmed by 5 bases and the J gene end by 4 bases; junction bases not matched to a gene: 7. CDR3 length: 14 amino acids. This chain's CDR3 is CASRSGGLLYEQYF. In nucleotides, the CDR3 is TGCGCCAGCAGGAGCGGGGGGCTTCTTTACGAGCAGTACTTC.

V and J are TRBV7-2 and TRBJ2-7; D is perhaps TRBD2 (6 bases). V lost 5 bases to trimming and J lost 6 bases, with 14 bases between them. This CDR3 spans 13 amino acids. Per the germline V gene, CDR1 is SGHTA and CDR2 is FQGNSA. The CDR3 protein is CASSPQTRSEQYF. The CDR3 DNA reads TGTGCCAGCAGCCCGCAGACTAGGAGCGAGCAGTACTTC.